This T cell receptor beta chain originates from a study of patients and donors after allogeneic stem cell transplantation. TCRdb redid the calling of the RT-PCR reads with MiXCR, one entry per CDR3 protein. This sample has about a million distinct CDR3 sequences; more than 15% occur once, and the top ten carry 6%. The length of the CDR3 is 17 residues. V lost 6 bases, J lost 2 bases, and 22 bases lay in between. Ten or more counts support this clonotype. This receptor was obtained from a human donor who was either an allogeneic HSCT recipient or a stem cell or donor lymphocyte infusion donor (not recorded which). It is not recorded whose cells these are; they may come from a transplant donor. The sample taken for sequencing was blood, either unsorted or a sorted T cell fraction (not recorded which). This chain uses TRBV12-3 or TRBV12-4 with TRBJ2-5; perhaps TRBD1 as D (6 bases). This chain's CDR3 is CASSMAHRELGQETQYF. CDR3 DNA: TGTGCCAGCAGCATGGCCCACAGGGAATTGGGACAAGAGACCCAGTACTTC.